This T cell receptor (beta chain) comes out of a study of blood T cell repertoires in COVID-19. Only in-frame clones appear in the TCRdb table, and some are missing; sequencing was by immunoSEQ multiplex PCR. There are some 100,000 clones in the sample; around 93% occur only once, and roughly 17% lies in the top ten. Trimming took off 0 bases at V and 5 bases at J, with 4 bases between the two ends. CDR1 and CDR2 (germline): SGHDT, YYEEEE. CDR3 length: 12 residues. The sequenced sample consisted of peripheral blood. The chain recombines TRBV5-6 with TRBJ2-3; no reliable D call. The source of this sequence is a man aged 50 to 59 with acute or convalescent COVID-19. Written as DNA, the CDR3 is TGTGCCAGCAGCTTGGGGAGAGATACGCAGTATTTT. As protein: CASSLGRDTQYF.